The sequence of this TCR beta chain was determined in a study of read filtering for tumor transcriptome and immune sequencing. Study-level information: Mean patient age was roughly 66 years, range about 45 to 85; approximately 18 male, about 15 female. After DNase treatment, RNA was made into whole-transcriptome libraries. TCR-mapped reads were about 3.5 to 11 million with IR-seq versus about 85 to 1,300 with RNA-seq.

From roughly 390 ng of RNA, a library with molecular barcoded alpha/delta and beta/gamma adaptors was made. TCRdb used MiXCR to reprocess the reads, holding one entry per CDR3 protein. The sample has fewer than 90,000 distinct CDR3 sequences, over 9% seen once. At the time of active disease, bone marrow was collected from every patient. This clonotype showed up many times. The clonotype originates from a donor over 35 with multiple myeloma. Specimen: a population of CD138-negative cells sorted from bone marrow.

The CDR3 region has the DNA TGTGCCAGCACCCCGGGACAGGGGATCAAAAACATTCAGTACTTC. Its translation: CASTPGQGIKNIQYF. The chain combines TRBV11-2 with TRBJ2-4, with 10 bases aligning to TRBD1. Per germline, CDR1 SGHAT and CDR2 FQNNGV. Trimming removed 7 bases from V and 3 bases from J; junction bases left unmatched: 6. The CDR3 contains 15 residues.